This is a list of T cell receptor beta chains from one sample in a study of blood T cell repertoires in COVID-19. Data came from immunoSEQ multiplex PCR; TCRdb stores just in-frame clones and leaves some out. The sample has roughly 29,000 clones, 84% seen once. Sequencing input: peripheral blood. The receptors come from a man at least 80 years old with active COVID-19. CDR3s include the opening cysteine and the closing phenylalanine or tryptophan. D genes are given only for firm matches. Expanded clones get a size class; other rows say once, few or many, or leave the size out.

abundance	v_gene	j_gene	d_gene	CDR3aa	CDR3nt
.	TRBV19	TRBJ2-3	TRBD1	CASRTGGGTDTQYF	TGTGCCAGTAGAACAGGGGGCGGCACAGATACGCAGTATTTT
.	TRBV7-9	TRBJ1-4	.	CASSPRQNEKLFF	TGTGCCAGCAGCCCAAGACAGAATGAAAAACTGTTTTTT
medium-sized	TRBV3-1/TRBV3-2	TRBJ2-5	TRBD2	CASSQVHGGAETQYF	TGTGCCAGCAGCCAAGTTCACGGGGGGGCAGAGACCCAGTACTTC
.	TRBV6-6	TRBJ1-1	.	CASSYSRLNTEAFF	TGTGCCAGCAGTTACTCGAGGTTGAACACTGAAGCTTTCTTT
.	TRBV2	TRBJ1-4	TRBD1	CASRAGSGGAGELFF	TGTGCCAGCAGGGCAGGATCAGGGGGCGCAGGGGAACTGTTTTTT
.	TRBV7-2	TRBJ1-2	.	CASSLGFSYGYTF	TGTGCCAGCAGCTTAGGTTTTAGCTATGGCTACACCTTC
few	TRBV9	TRBJ2-7	.	CASFRDTYSYEQYF	TGTGCCAGCTTCCGGGACACCTACTCCTACGAGCAGTACTTC
few	TRBV27	TRBJ1-6	TRBD1	CASSRGQGVRNSPLHF	TGTGCCAGCAGCCGCGGACAGGGGGTTCGTAATTCACCCCTCCACTTT
.	TRBV5-5	TRBJ1-1	.	CASSLSGLYEAFF	TGTGCCAGCAGCTTGTCAGGGTTATATGAAGCTTTCTTT
once	TRBV6-5	TRBJ1-6	.	CASSYRDSPLHF	TGTGCCAGCAGTTACCGGGATTCACCCCTCCACTTT
.	TRBV5-1	TRBJ2-5	TRBD2	CASKWSSWRGGGETQYF	TGCGCCAGCAAGTGGTCCTCCTGGCGGGGGGGCGGAGAGACCCAGTACTTC
.	TRBV30	TRBJ2-3	.	CAWSVSGGTDTQYF	TGTGCCTGGAGTGTATCGGGGGGCACAGATACGCAGTATTTT
.	TRBV9	TRBJ2-2	TRBD1	CASSVSTGVGGELFF	TGTGCCAGCAGCGTTTCGACAGGGGTTGGCGGGGAGCTGTTTTTT
.	TRBV19	TRBJ2-7	TRBD1	CASSPRTGMYEQYF	TGTGCCAGTAGTCCGAGGACAGGGATGTACGAGCAGTACTTC
once	TRBV29-1	TRBJ1-1	TRBD1	CSAGTGTGNTEAFF	TGCAGCGCCGGGACCGGGACAGGGAACACTGAAGCTTTCTTT
.	TRBV3-1/TRBV3-2	TRBJ1-1	TRBD1	CASSRGGQGPIMNTEAFF	TGTGCCAGCAGCCGGGGAGGACAGGGGCCGATAATGAACACTGAAGCTTTCTTT
.	TRBV10-3	TRBJ1-2	.	CAISTGTNLYGYTF	TGTGCCATCAGTACCGGGACAAATCTCTATGGCTACACCTTC
.	TRBV5-1	TRBJ2-7	TRBD1	CASYRDRSVGEQYF	TGCGCCAGCTACCGGGACAGGTCCGTTGGGGAGCAGTACTTC
.	TRBV6-5	TRBJ1-1	.	CASGDHQGAEAFF	TGTGCCAGTGGAGATCATCAGGGTGCTGAAGCTTTCTTT
.	TRBV6-5	TRBJ1-3	.	CASRAASGNTIYF	TGTGCCAGCAGGGCTGCCTCTGGAAACACCATATATTTT
.	TRBV30	TRBJ2-2	TRBD1	CAWSKLGQANTGELFF	TGTGCCTGGAGTAAGTTGGGACAGGCGAACACCGGGGAGCTGTTTTTT
.	TRBV9	TRBJ2-1	TRBD2	CASSVGSGGIGYEQFF	TGTGCCAGCAGCGTAGGAAGCGGGGGGATTGGGTATGAGCAGTTCTTC
.	TRBV3-1/TRBV3-2	TRBJ2-5	.	CASSQRSGGLETQYF	TGTGCCAGCAGCCAAAGATCGGGGGGCTTGGAGACCCAGTACTTC
.	TRBV29-1	TRBJ1-1	TRBD1	CSVPQGTGSFVREAFF	TGCAGCGTGCCCCAAGGGACAGGGAGCTTCGTCCGTGAAGCTTTCTTT
.	TRBV7-3	TRBJ1-1	.	CASSLASYTEAFF	TGTGCCAGCAGCTTAGCGAGTTACACTGAAGCTTTCTTT
.	TRBV5-6	TRBJ1-2	.	CASSLRQGGYYGYTF	TGTGCCAGCAGCTTGCGGCAGGGAGGGTACTATGGCTACACCTTC
.	TRBV28	TRBJ1-2	TRBD1	CASSLNPGQGHNYGYTF	TGTGCCAGCAGTTTAAATCCGGGACAGGGGCACAACTATGGCTACACCTTC
.	TRBV6-5	TRBJ2-1	TRBD1	CASSPDRVNEQFF	TGTGCCAGCAGTCCGGACAGGGTCAATGAGCAGTTCTTC
.	TRBV10-3	TRBJ2-6	TRBD1	CAIRGQSSLDSGANVLTF	TGTGCCATCAGGGGACAGTCTTCTTTAGATTCTGGGGCCAACGTCCTGACTTTC
.	TRBV10-3	TRBJ2-2	.	CAISGLTGTGELFF	TGTGCCATCAGTGGGCTCACGGGCACCGGGGAGCTGTTTTTT
.	TRBV11-1	TRBJ2-1	TRBD1	CASSLTGAGSYNEQFF	TGTGCCAGCAGCTTAACAGGGGCCGGCTCCTACAATGAGCAGTTCTTC
.	TRBV7-3	TRBJ2-6	.	CASSARGGSGANVLTF	TGTGCCAGCAGCGCCAGAGGGGGCTCTGGGGCCAACGTCCTGACTTTC
.	TRBV5-6	TRBJ2-1	TRBD1	CASSLDPGGYNEQFF	TGTGCCAGCAGCTTGGATCCAGGGGGTTACAATGAGCAGTTCTTC
.	TRBV5-1	TRBJ2-3	TRBD2	CASSLWQAGGSTDTQYF	TGCGCCAGCAGCTTGTGGCAAGCGGGGGGAAGCACAGATACGCAGTATTTT
few	TRBV3-1/TRBV3-2	TRBJ2-5	.	CASSQGLALGETQYF	TGTGCCAGCAGCCAAGGCCTAGCGTTGGGAGAGACCCAGTACTTC
.	TRBV11-2	TRBJ1-4	.	CASSSSAQQYATNEKLFF	TGTGCCAGCAGCTCCTCAGCCCAACAGTATGCAACTAATGAAAAACTGTTTTTT
.	TRBV14	TRBJ1-2	.	CASSQDVRVGYGYTF	TGTGCCAGCAGCCAGGATGTCAGGGTCGGCTATGGCTACACCTTC
.	TRBV25-1	TRBJ1-2	.	CASSDRGVRGNYGYTF	TGTGCCAGCAGTGACCGGGGGGTCCGAGGCAACTATGGCTACACCTTC
.	TRBV4-2	TRBJ2-5	.	CASSVGGQLQETQYF	TGTGCCAGCAGCGTAGGAGGACAGCTTCAAGAGACCCAGTACTTC
.	TRBV5-6	TRBJ2-1	TRBD2	CASSLVSGGAYEQFF	TGTGCCAGCAGCTTGGTTAGCGGGGGGGCCTATGAGCAGTTCTTC
.	TRBV5-1	TRBJ2-7	TRBD2	CASTMGLAGGNLYEQYF	TGCGCCAGCACCATGGGACTAGCGGGGGGCAACCTCTACGAGCAGTACTTC
.	TRBV12-3/TRBV12-4	TRBJ1-2	.	CASSFSRVRGYTF	TGTGCCAGCAGTTTCTCGCGGGTTCGTGGCTACACCTTC
.	TRBV7-9	TRBJ1-6	TRBD1	CASSFGDREFSPLHF	TGTGCCAGCAGCTTTGGGGACAGGGAATTTTCACCCCTCCACTTT
.	TRBV7-2	TRBJ1-3	TRBD1	CASSPPRYRGSHTIYF	TGTGCCAGCAGCCCACCCCGTTACAGGGGTAGTCACACCATATATTTT
.	TRBV7-2	TRBJ2-1	TRBD2	CASSPGTTKQFF	TGTGCCAGCAGTCCCGGGACTACCAAACAGTTCTTC
.	TRBV7-3	TRBJ1-1	TRBD1	CASRQGTNTEAFF	TGTGCCAGCCGACAGGGCACGAACACTGAAGCTTTCTTT
.	TRBV5-4	TRBJ2-3	TRBD1	CASSLGGQGWTDTQYF	TGTGCCAGCAGCTTGGGGGGACAGGGTTGGACAGATACGCAGTATTTT
.	TRBV7-9	TRBJ1-2	.	CASSFDRSPYGYTF	TGTGCCAGCAGCTTCGACAGGAGCCCTTATGGCTACACCTTC
.	TRBV6-5	TRBJ1-5	.	CASNPAFYYQPQHF	TGTGCCAGCAATCCCGCTTTTTACTATCAGCCCCAGCATTTT